This TCR beta chain derives from a study of neoadjuvant nivolumab and ipilimumab in lung cancer. The CDR3 length is 17 residues. Trimming cost V 2 bases and J 5 bases, with 19 bases left between them. CDR1 and CDR2 from the germline V gene are GTSNPN and SVGIG (reference sequence). This table comes from immunoSEQ multiplex PCR, and its TCRdb copy is limited to in-frame clones, with some not included. Altogether about 30,000 clones are present, 70% to 80% being singletons, with the ten largest covering roughly 18%. Study-wide findings and caveats: Resected tumors had greater TCR richness and clonality than uninvolved lung. Higher pretherapy blood TCR richness went with higher resected-tumor richness. From pretherapy to surgery, tumor richness and clonality rose with dual therapy.

Note on this clone: The antigen remains unidentified.

The specimen was tumor tissue, collected after neoadjuvant nivolumab, alone or with ipilimumab, at or shortly before surgery. The receptor was derived from an adult with non-small cell lung cancer. V and J are TRBV30 and TRBJ1-6; D is possibly TRBD1 (5 bases). CDR3 region: CAWSIGTAAWNNSPLHF. Here the CDR3 DNA reads TGTGCCTGGAGTATAGGGACGGCCGCTTGGAATAATTCACCCCTCCACTTT.